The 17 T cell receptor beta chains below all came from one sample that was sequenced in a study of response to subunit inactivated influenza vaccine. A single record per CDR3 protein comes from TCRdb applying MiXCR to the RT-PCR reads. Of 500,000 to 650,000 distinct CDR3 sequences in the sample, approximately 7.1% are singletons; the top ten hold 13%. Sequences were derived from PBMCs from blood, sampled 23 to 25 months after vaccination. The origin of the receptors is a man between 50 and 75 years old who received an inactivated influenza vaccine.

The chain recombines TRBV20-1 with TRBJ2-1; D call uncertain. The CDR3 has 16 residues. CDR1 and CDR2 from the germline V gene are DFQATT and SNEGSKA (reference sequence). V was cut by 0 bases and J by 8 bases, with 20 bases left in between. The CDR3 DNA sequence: TGCAGTGCTAGAGATAAACGCGCCAGCCTTTCCTATGAGCAGTTCTTC. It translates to CSARDKRASLSYEQFF.

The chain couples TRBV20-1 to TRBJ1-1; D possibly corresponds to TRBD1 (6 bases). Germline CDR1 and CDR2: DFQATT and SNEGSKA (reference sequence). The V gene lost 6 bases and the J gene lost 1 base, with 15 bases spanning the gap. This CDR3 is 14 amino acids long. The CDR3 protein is CSAISRGRNTEAFF. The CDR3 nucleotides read TGCAGTGCCATCTCGCGGGGGCGGAACACTGAAGCTTTCTTT.

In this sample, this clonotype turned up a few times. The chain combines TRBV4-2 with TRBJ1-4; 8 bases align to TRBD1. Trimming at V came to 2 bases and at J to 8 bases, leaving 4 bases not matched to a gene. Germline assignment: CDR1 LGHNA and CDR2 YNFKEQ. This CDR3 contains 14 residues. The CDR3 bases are TGTGCCAGCAGCCAACAGGGGGCGAAGGAAAAACTGTTTTTT. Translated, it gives CASSQQGAKEKLFF.

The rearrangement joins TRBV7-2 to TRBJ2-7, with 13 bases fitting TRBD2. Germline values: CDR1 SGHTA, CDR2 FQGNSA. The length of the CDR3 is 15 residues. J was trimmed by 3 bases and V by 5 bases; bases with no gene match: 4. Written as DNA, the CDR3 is TGTGCCAGCAGCGCTGGACTAGCGGGGGTCTACGAGCAGTACTTC. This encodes CASSAGLAGVYEQYF.

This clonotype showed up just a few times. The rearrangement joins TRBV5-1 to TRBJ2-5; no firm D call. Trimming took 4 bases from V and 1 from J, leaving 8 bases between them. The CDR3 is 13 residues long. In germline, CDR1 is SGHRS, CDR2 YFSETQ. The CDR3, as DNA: TGCGCCAGCAGCGCCCACACCCAAGAGACCCAGTACTTC. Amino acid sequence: CASSAHTQETQYF.

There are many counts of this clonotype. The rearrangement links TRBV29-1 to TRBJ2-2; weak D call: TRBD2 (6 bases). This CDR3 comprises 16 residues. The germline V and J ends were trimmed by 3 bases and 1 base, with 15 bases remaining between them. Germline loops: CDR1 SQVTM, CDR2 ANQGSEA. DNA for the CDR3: TGCAGCGTTGAGGTGCGCTCAGCGGGGAACACCGGGGAGCTGTTTTTT. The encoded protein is CSVEVRSAGNTGELFF.

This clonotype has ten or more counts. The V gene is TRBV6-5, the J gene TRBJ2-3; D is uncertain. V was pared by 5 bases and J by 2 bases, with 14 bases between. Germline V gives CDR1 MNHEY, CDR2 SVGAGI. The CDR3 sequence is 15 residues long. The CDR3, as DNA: TGTGCCAGCAGTCACGGATCTAGTTTCACAGATACGCAGTATTTT. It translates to CASSHGSSFTDTQYF.

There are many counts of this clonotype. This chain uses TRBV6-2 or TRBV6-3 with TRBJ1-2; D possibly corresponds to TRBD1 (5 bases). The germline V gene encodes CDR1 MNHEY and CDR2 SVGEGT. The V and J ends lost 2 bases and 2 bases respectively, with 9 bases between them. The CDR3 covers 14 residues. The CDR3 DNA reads TGTGCCAGCAGTTACCTGGACACGAACTATGGCTACACCTTC. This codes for CASSYLDTNYGYTF.

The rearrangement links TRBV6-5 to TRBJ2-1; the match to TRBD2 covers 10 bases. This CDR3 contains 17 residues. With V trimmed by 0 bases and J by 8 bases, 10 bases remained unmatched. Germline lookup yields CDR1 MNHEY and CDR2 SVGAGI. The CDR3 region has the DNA TGTGCCAGCAGTTACTCCAGCGGGAGGGGTGGGGGAGATGAGCAGTTCTTC. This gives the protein CASSYSSGRGGGDEQFF.

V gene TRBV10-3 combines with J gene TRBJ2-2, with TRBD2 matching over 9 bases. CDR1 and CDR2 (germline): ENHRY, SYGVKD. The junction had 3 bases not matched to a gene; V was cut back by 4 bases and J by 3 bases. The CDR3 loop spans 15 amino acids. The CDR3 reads CAISALAGDTGELFF. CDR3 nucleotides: TGTGCCATCAGTGCCTTAGCGGGAGACACCGGGGAGCTGTTTTTT.

The CDR3 nucleotides read TGTGCCAGCAATCTTGACAGGGCCCTTGAAGGCCAGCCCCAGCATTTT. Translating gives CASNLDRALEGQPQHF. J is TRBJ1-5 and V is TRBV6-2 or TRBV6-3; 7 bases line up with TRBD1. The germline V gene encodes CDR1 MNHEY and CDR2 SVGEGT. Trimming at V came to 7 bases and at J to 7 bases, leaving 16 bases not matched to a gene. The CDR3 has 16 residues.

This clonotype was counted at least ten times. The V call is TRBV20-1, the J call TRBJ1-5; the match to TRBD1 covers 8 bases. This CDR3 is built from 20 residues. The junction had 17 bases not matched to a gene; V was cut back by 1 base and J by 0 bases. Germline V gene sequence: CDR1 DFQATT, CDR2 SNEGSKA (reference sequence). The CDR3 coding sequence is TGCAGTGCTAGAGCCGACGAAAGGGGACAGGTCCCTTTTAGCAATCAGCCCCAGCATTTT. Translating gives CSARADERGQVPFSNQPQHF.

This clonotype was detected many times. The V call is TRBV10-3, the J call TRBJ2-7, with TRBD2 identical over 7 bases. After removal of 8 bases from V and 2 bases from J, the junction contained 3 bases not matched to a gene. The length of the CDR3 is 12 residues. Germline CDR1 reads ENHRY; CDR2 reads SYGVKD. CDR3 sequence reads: CAIGEGTYEQYF. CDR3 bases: TGTGCCATCGGGGAGGGGACCTACGAGCAGTACTTC.

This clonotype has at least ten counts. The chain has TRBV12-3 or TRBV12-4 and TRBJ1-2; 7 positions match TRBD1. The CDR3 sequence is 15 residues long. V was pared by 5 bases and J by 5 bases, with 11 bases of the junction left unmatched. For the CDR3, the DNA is TGTGCCAGCAGTACCATGAACAGGGGAGGGTATGGCTACACCTTC. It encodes CASSTMNRGGYGYTF.

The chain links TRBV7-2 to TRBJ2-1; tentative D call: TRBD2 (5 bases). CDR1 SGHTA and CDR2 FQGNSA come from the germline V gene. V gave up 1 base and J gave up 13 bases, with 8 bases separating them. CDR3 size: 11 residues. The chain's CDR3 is CASSLGTYQFF. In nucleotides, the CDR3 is TGTGCCAGCAGCTTAGGGACTTACCAGTTCTTC.

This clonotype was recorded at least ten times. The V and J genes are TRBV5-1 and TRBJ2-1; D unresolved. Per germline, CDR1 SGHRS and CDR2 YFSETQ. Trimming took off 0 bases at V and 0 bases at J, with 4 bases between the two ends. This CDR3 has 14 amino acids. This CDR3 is CASSLDSSYNEQFF. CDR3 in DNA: TGCGCCAGCAGCTTGGATAGCTCCTACAATGAGCAGTTCTTC.

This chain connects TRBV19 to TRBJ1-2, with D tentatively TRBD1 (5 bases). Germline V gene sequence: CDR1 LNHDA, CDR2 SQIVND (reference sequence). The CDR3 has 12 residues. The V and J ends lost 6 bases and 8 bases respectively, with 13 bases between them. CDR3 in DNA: TGTGCCAGTAGCCGGGGGTTTTGGGGCTACACCTTC. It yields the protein CASSRGFWGYTF.